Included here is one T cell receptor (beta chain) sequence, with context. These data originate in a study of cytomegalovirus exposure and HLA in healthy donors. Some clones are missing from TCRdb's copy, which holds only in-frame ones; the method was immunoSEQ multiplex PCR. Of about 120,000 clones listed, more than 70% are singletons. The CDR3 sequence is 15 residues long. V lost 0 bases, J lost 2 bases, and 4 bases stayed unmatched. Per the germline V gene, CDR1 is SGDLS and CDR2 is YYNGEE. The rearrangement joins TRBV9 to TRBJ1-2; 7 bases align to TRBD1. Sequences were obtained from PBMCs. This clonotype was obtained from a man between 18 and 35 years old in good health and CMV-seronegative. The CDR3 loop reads CASSVATQGNYGYTF. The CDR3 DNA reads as TGTGCCAGCAGCGTAGCTACACAGGGGAACTATGGCTACACCTTC.